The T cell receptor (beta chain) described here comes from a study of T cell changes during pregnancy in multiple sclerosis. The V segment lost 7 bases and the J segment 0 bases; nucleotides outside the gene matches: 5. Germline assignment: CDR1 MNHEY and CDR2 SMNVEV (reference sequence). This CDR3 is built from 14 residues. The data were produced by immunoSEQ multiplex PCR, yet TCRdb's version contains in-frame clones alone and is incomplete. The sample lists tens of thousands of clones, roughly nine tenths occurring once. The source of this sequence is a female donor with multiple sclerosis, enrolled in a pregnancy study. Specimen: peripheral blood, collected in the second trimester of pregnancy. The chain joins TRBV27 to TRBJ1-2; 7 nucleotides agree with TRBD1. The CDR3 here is CASTRQGANYGYTF. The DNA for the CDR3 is TGTGCCAGCACCAGACAGGGAGCTAACTATGGCTACACCTTC.